The 27 T cell receptor beta chains in this list originate from one sample, sequenced in a study of PD-L1 blockade in urothelial cancer. This sample's time point: peripheral blood 6 weeks after treatment start. Some clones are missing from TCRdb's copy, which holds only in-frame ones; the method was immunoSEQ multiplex PCR. The data show around 100,000 clones, approximately 90% seen once. This specimen was PBMCs, taken around atezolizumab (anti-PD-L1) treatment. These TCRs come from a man in his 60s with urothelial cancer.

This chain uses TRBV10-2 with TRBJ1-4, with D uncertain. With 8 bases removed from V and 6 bases from J, the gap between germline ends came to 7 bases. The CDR3 sequence is 11 residues long. The germline V gene encodes CDR1 WSHSY and CDR2 SAAADI. The CDR3 DNA reads as TGCGCCAGCGGACTATATGAAAAACTGTTTTTT. Its protein product is CASGLYEKLFF.

The chain uses TRBV30 and TRBJ1-6; D not resolved. This CDR3 is 12 amino acids long. The V gene lost 0 bases and the J gene lost 9 bases, with 6 bases spanning the gap. Germline loops: CDR1 GTSNPN, CDR2 SVGIG (reference sequence). The CDR3 sequence: CAWSVTGSPLHF. The CDR3 DNA reads TGTGCCTGGAGTGTAACGGGTTCACCCCTCCACTTT. The variable domain in full, with the rest retrieved from reference TRBV30 and TRBJ1-6, is SQTIHQWPATLVQPVGSPLSLECTVEGTSNPNLYWYRQAAGRGLQLLFYSVGIGQISSEVPQNLSASRPQDRQFILSSKKLLLSDSGFYLCAWSVTGSPLHFGNGTRLTVT.

The chain has TRBV11-3 and TRBJ2-1, with TRBD1 matching over 11 bases. CDR1 and CDR2 from the germline V gene are SGHNT and YENEEA. CDR3 length: 17 residues. V lost 5 bases and J lost 7; bases outside the gene matches: 13. CDR3 in DNA: TGTGCCAGCAGCCGACGGTCCGGGACAGGGGGTTGGAATGAGCAGTTCTTC. Amino acid sequence: CASSRRSGTGGWNEQFF. Looking up the rest from reference TRBV11-3 and TRBJ2-1 gives the full variable domain: EAGVVQSPRYKIIEKKQPVAFWCNPISGHNTLYWYLQNLGQGPELLIRYENEEAVDDSQLPKDRFSAERLKGVDSTLKIQPAELGDSAVYLCASSRRSGTGGWNEQFFGPGTRLTVL.

The chain recombines TRBV9 with TRBJ2-1; tentatively, D is TRBD2 (6 bases). CDR1 is SGDLS, CDR2 YYNGEE, per germline. V was clipped by 0 bases and J by 4 bases, with 11 bases between them. The CDR3 consists of 15 residues. CDR3: CASSVVGSWYNEQFF. The CDR3 coding sequence is TGTGCCAGCAGCGTAGTCGGGAGTTGGTACAATGAGCAGTTCTTC.

The chain employs TRBV5-1 and TRBJ2-2; D is possibly TRBD1 (6 bases). Trimming shortened V by 4 bases and J by 4 bases, and 11 bases separated the two germline ends. CDR1 and CDR2 from the germline V gene are SGHRS and YFSETQ. This CDR3 has 14 residues. The CDR3 nucleotides are TGCGCCAGCAGCGTGGGACATCCCACCGGGGAGCTGTTTTTT. Translated, it gives CASSVGHPTGELFF. Full variable domain (remainder filled in from reference TRBV5-1 and TRBJ2-2): KAGVTQTPRYLIKTRGQQVTLSCSPISGHRSVSWYQQTPGQGLQFLFEYFSETQRNKGNFPGRFSGRQFSNSRSEMNVSTLELGDSALYLCASSVGHPTGELFFGEGSRLTVL.

On this clone: This same CDR3 is encoded by further DNA sequences in the sample. The chain has TRBV4-3 and TRBJ2-2, with 8 bases lining up with TRBD1. Germline V gives CDR1 LGHNA, CDR2 YSLEER. The V gene end was trimmed by 1 base and the J gene end by 3 bases; junction bases not matched to a gene: 4. The CDR3 sequence is 16 residues long. The CDR3 reads CASSQGTGGDTGELFF. For the CDR3, the DNA is TGCGCCAGCAGCCAAGGTACAGGGGGTGACACCGGGGAGCTGTTTTTT.

V usage is TRBV9 and J usage is TRBJ1-2, with TRBD1 matching 11 bases. V shed 4 bases and J 8 bases; nucleotides not matched to a gene: 7. This CDR3 comprises 14 residues. Germline V gives CDR1 SGDLS, CDR2 YYNGEE. The CDR3 sequence: CASSFGQGAGGYTF. The CDR3, as DNA: TGTGCCAGCAGCTTTGGACAGGGGGCAGGAGGCTACACCTTC.

The gene calls are TRBV7-9 and TRBJ2-3, with D possibly TRBD2 on 6 matching bases. CDR3 length equals 14 residues. CDR1 SEHNR and CDR2 FQNEAQ come from the germline V gene (reference sequence). V was pared by 1 base and J by 3 bases, with 8 bases between. The CDR3: CASSLGLETDTQYF. The CDR3 coding sequence is TGTGCCAGCAGCTTAGGACTAGAAACAGATACGCAGTATTTT.

The chain joins TRBV7-2 to TRBJ2-3; 9 bases agree with TRBD2. Germline trimming cut 1 base from V and 5 bases from J; bases unmatched to any gene: 10. The CDR3 length is 17 residues. The germline gives CDR1 SGHTA, CDR2 FQGNSA. DNA for the CDR3: TGTGCCAGCAGCTTAGAGGCCCCACTAGCGGGCCAAGATACGCAGTATTTT. Translated, it gives CASSLEAPLAGQDTQYF.

The rearrangement uses TRBV5-1 and TRBJ2-2; no definite D call. V gave up 0 bases and J gave up 0 bases, with 3 bases separating them. CDR3 length: 14 amino acids. Germline-derived CDR1 and CDR2 are SGHRS and YFSETQ. The CDR3 spells CASSLDTNTGELFF. The CDR3 nucleotides are TGCGCCAGCAGCTTGGACACGAACACCGGGGAGCTGTTTTTT.

V usage is TRBV4-1 and J usage is TRBJ2-1, with D hard to call. The CDR3 contains 16 residues. Trimming removed 0 bases from V and 9 bases from J, with 18 bases in between. Germline V gives CDR1 MGHRA, CDR2 YSYEKL. Here the CDR3 DNA reads TGCGCCAGCAGCCAAGATCACTCGCTAGTATTTGGTGAGCAGTTCTTC. Its translation: CASSQDHSLVFGEQFF.

The chain joins TRBV28 to TRBJ2-5; TRBD1 is a possible D gene (5 bases). Germline lookup yields CDR1 MDHEN and CDR2 SYDVKM. V was shortened by 5 bases and J by 5 bases, with 12 bases between the two germline ends. The CDR3 totals 13 residues. The chain's CDR3 is CASSPVGLETQYF. CDR3 nucleotide sequence: TGTGCCAGCAGTCCGGTGGGGCTGGAGACCCAGTACTTC.

The chain recombines TRBV30 with TRBJ1-2, with 9 bases that match TRBD1. The CDR3 covers 15 residues. Germline V gene lookup returns CDR1 GTSNPN and CDR2 SVGIG (reference sequence). Germline trimming cut 0 bases from V and 3 bases from J; bases unmatched to any gene: 5. The CDR3 protein is CAWSVPGQGHYGYTF. Written as DNA, the CDR3 is TGTGCCTGGAGTGTACCGGGACAGGGCCACTATGGCTACACCTTC.

The chain employs TRBV5-4 and TRBJ2-3, with D possibly matching TRBD2 (7 bases). The V and J ends lost 6 bases and 2 bases respectively, with 19 bases between them. The germline V gene encodes CDR1 SGHNT and CDR2 YYREEE (reference sequence). The CDR3 is made up of 16 amino acids. Here the CDR3 DNA reads TGTGCCAGCAATCCTGAGGGGGGGGGATACACAGATACGCAGTATTTT. Its protein product is CASNPEGGGYTDTQYF.

This clone was seen a single time. The chain couples TRBV11-2 to TRBJ2-5; D not certain. CDR3 length: 13 residues. Germline CDR1 is SGHAT and CDR2 is FQNNGV. The V end lost 4 bases, the J end lost 0 bases, and 6 bases lay between the germline ends. The CDR3 sequence is CASSSSYQETQYF. The DNA for the CDR3 is TGTGCCAGCAGCTCTTCTTACCAAGAGACCCAGTACTTC. Filled out from reference TRBV11-2 and TRBJ2-5, the complete variable domain reads EAGVAQSPRYKIIEKRQSVAFWCNPISGHATLYWYQQILGQGPKLLIQFQNNGVVDDSQLPKDRFSAERLKGVDSTLKIQPAKLEDSAVYLCASSSSYQETQYFGPGTRLLVL.

Concerning this clone: At one boundary the junction diverges from the germline segment, which might be a read error. V and J are TRBV28 and TRBJ1-2; D may be TRBD1 (6 bases). CDR1 is MDHEN, CDR2 SYDVKM, per germline. The CDR3 runs to 11 residues. In DNA form, the CDR3 reads TGTGCCAGCAGAACCACCGGGACACCAAGCTTC. Its protein is CASRTTGTPSF.

The rearrangement uses TRBV6-5 and TRBJ2-1, with TRBD2 as a possible D gene (5 bases). The CDR3 is 15 residues long. Trimming cost V 2 bases and J 4 bases, with 12 bases left between them. Looked up from germline, CDR1 is MNHEY and CDR2 is SVGAGI. CDR3 amino acids: CASSYLGVGYNEQFF. CDR3 DNA sequence: TGTGCCAGCAGTTACCTCGGGGTGGGGTACAATGAGCAGTTCTTC.

About this clone itself: An end of the junction differs from the germline gene, which may be a read error. The chain couples TRBV5-4 to TRBJ1-4; 8 bases are a match to TRBD1. Germline V gene lookup returns CDR1 SGHNT and CDR2 YYREEE (reference sequence). The CDR3 totals 15 residues. DNA of the CDR3: TGTGCCAGCAGTTTGGCCCAGGGGGCCGGGGAAAAACTGTTTTTT. Translated, it gives CASSLAQGAGEKLFF.

This clone was picked up a small number of times. This chain uses TRBV18 with TRBJ1-6; 9 bases fit TRBD1. Trimming at V came to 2 bases and at J to 9 bases, leaving 8 bases not matched to a gene. The length of the CDR3 is 16 residues. Germline CDR1 is KGHSH and CDR2 is LQKENI. CDR3 residues: CASSPGARDRVSPLHF. CDR3 nucleotides: TGTGCCAGCTCACCAGGGGCGCGGGACAGGGTTTCACCCCTCCACTTT.

The chain links TRBV30 to TRBJ2-7, with 10 bases that match TRBD1. Losses at the gene ends were 7 bases for V and 4 bases for J; bases not matched to a gene: 7. The CDR3 sequence is 13 residues long. The germline V gene has CDR1 GTSNPN and CDR2 SVGIG (reference sequence). Here the CDR3 reads CAFHGTGVYEQYF. CDR3 nucleotides: TGTGCCTTCCACGGGACAGGGGTGTACGAGCAGTACTTC.

The V gene is TRBV28, the J gene TRBJ1-4, with 8 bases lining up with TRBD1. This CDR3 has 16 amino acids. The J segment lost 3 bases and the V segment lost 3 bases, leaving 6 bases of the junction unmatched. Germline V gene lookup returns CDR1 MDHEN and CDR2 SYDVKM. This CDR3 reads CASSFSQGAANEKLFF. CDR3 nucleotides: TGTGCCAGCAGTTTCTCGCAGGGGGCAGCTAATGAAAAACTGTTTTTT.

This chain joins TRBV6-1 and TRBJ1-2, with D unclear. Trimming took 6 bases from V and 4 from J, leaving 6 bases between them. CDR1 is MNHNS and CDR2 is SASEGT in the germline V gene. CDR3 length: 11 amino acids. The CDR3 spells CASSEIYGYTF. CDR3 nucleotides: TGTGCCAGCAGCGAGATCTATGGCTACACCTTC.

This chain connects TRBV4-3 to TRBJ2-2; perhaps TRBD2 as D (5 bases). The CDR3 consists of 13 residues. Looked up from germline, CDR1 is LGHNA and CDR2 is YSLEER. With 1 base removed from V and 6 bases from J, the gap between germline ends came to 6 bases. CDR3 loop: CASSQVRAGELFF. CDR3 bases: TGCGCCAGCAGCCAAGTGAGGGCCGGGGAGCTGTTTTTT.

The V and J genes are TRBV2 and TRBJ2-1; TRBD1 agrees at 9 bases. The CDR3 totals 14 residues. J gave up 5 bases and V 9 bases, and 8 bases lay outside the gene matches. Germline V gene lookup returns CDR1 SNHLY and CDR2 FYNNEI. CDR3 DNA sequence: TGTGCCAGTACCATACAGGGGGCTAACAATGAGCAGTTCTTC. This codes for CASTIQGANNEQFF.

The chain has TRBV4-1 and TRBJ2-3; 7 bases line up with TRBD2. V lost 0 bases and J lost 2; bases outside the gene matches: 11. CDR1 MGHRA and CDR2 YSYEKL come from the germline V gene. The CDR3 loop spans 18 amino acids. The chain's CDR3 is CASSQDWVGGGSTDTQYF. CDR3 DNA sequence: TGCGCCAGCAGCCAAGATTGGGTGGGGGGGGGTTCCACAGATACGCAGTATTTT.

The gene calls are TRBV13 and TRBJ2-7, with 11 bases aligning to TRBD1. The CDR3 spans 14 residues. The V segment lost 9 bases and the J segment 4 bases; nucleotides outside the gene matches: 8. In germline, CDR1 is PRHDT, CDR2 FYEKMQ (reference sequence). CDR3 amino acids: CASRTGGKRYEQYF. For the CDR3, the DNA is TGTGCCAGTAGGACAGGGGGCAAAAGGTACGAGCAGTACTTC.

This rearrangement joins TRBV2 to TRBJ2-1; 8 positions match TRBD2. Germline CDR1 is SNHLY and CDR2 is FYNNEI. V lost 6 bases, J lost 1 base, and 5 bases stayed unmatched. The CDR3 length is 15 residues. In DNA, the CDR3 is TGTGCCAGCAGCGCCGGGACTAGATCCTACAATGAGCAGTTCTTC. This codes for CASSAGTRSYNEQFF.